This record looks at one T cell receptor beta chain sequence and its context. Unsorted whole blood supplied the blood RNA, and germline DNA was isolated too. CDR1 is SGHRS, CDR2 YFSETQ, per germline. The V end was cut by 4 bases, the J end by 2 bases, with 18 bases between. This CDR3 contains 16 residues. This specimen belongs to a study of tumor-infiltrating lymphocytes in primary liver carcinoma. About the research overall: Through surgical resection, the patients' primary liver carcinoma was treated. Patients of both sexes were 30 to 69 years old.

Total RNA amounting to 500 ng was the source from which TCR beta cDNA was made with a constant-region primer. Construction of TCR beta libraries relied on three successive nested multiplex PCR rounds employing slightly modified ARM-PCR. Use of TRBV1-TRBV30 forward primers with a C-beta reverse primer characterized the first two PCR rounds, which lasted about 9 cycles each. One entry per CDR3 protein, called by TCRdb with MiXCR from the multiplex PCR reads. The sample has approximately 330,000 distinct CDR3 sequences, 65% seen once; the top ten hold about 6.1%. J is TRBJ1-2 and V is TRBV5-1; D uncertain. What was sequenced was peripheral blood. This clonotype originated in a man between 35 and 55 years old with primary liver carcinoma and hepatitis B virus infection. The CDR3 region is CASSPDGWGTNYGYTF. As DNA, the CDR3 is TGCGCCAGCAGCCCCGACGGTTGGGGAACCAACTATGGCTACACCTTC.